This T cell receptor (beta chain) was identified in a study of stem cell transplantation in POMP-related autoinflammatory disease. In the study overall: Impaired MHC class I-dependent CD8+ differentiation was hypothesized from defective thymoproteasomes. Neutrophil and platelet engraftment from the graft donor was 100% through one year after transplant.

The repertoire was sequenced with immunoSEQ multiplex PCR; TCRdb's copy has only in-frame clones and lacks some. The table lists 8,000 to 9,000 clones, 88% of them singletons. This clone was found once. The CDR3 is made up of 17 amino acids. Per the germline V gene, CDR1 is MDHEN and CDR2 is SYDVKM. The junction had 12 bases not matched to a gene; V was cut back by 4 bases and J by 4 bases. The specimen was CD8+ T cells from PBMCs, collected after stem cell transplantation. The chain links TRBV28 to TRBJ2-7; TRBD2 matches at 11 bases. The source of this sequence is a human patient with POMP-related autoinflammation and immune dysregulation (PRAID). These T cells may partly come from the graft donor. This CDR3 is CASSSSRLAGRVYEQYF. CDR3 DNA sequence: TGTGCCAGCAGTTCTTCTCGACTAGCGGGAAGAGTTTACGAGCAGTACTTC.